The 7 T cell receptor beta chains below all came from one sample that was sequenced in a study of CD8 T cells in Susac syndrome (dated by TCRdb to the late 2010s). Library creation used the immunoSEQ multiplex PCR assay. RNA was extracted using the RNeasy kit, and about 0.45 to 1 ug of the RNA was reverse transcribed with random hexamers. TCRdb trimmed the raw reads at Q25, called clones with MiXCR and kept productive beta chains. Records with the same CDR3 protein are collapsed into one entry carrying the most frequent genes and DNA. Counted in this sample were roughly 250,000 distinct CDR3 sequences; 90% to 96% of them appeared once. Approximately 0.1% of the sample goes to the ten largest clones. The sample taken for sequencing was CD4+ T cells from PBMCs. Every receptor here comes from a human donor with Susac syndrome.

The gene calls are TRBV25-1 and TRBJ2-1, with TRBD2 matching 9 bases. V lost 3 bases to trimming and J lost 7 bases; unmatched junction nucleotides: 7. From germline, CDR1 is MGHDK and CDR2 SYGVNS. The CDR3 covers 15 residues. The CDR3 DNA reads TGTGCCAGCAGTGACCTTCAGCGGGAGGCAAATGAGCAGTTCTTC. It specifies CASSDLQREANEQFF.

The rearrangement links TRBV7-6 to TRBJ2-1; D is unresolved. Germline assignment: CDR1 SGHVS and CDR2 FNYEAQ. The CDR3 extends over 13 amino acids. V dropped 2 bases and J dropped 3 bases, with 5 bases sitting between them. CDR3 bases: TGTGCCAGCAGCTTATCCAACTACAATGAGCAGTTCTTC. It is translated as CASSLSNYNEQFF.

This chain joins TRBV9 and TRBJ1-2, with D tentatively TRBD1 (5 bases). V lost 4 bases, J lost 3 bases, and 16 bases lay in between. The CDR3 is made up of 15 amino acids. Germline values: CDR1 SGDLS, CDR2 YYNGEE. The CDR3 sequence: CASSSGTATDYGYTF. The CDR3 DNA sequence: TGTGCCAGCAGCTCCGGCACCGCGACAGACTATGGCTACACCTTC.

In this sample, this clonotype turned up once. V gene TRBV5-6 combines with J gene TRBJ2-1; the D is unclear. V lost 5 bases and J lost 9, with 9 bases in between. The CDR3 extends over 11 amino acids. In germline, CDR1 is SGHDT, CDR2 YYEEEE. The CDR3 DNA reads TGTGCCAGCAGAAGGGCAGGTGAGCAGTTCTTC. Amino acids: CASRRAGEQFF.

The chain recombines TRBV19 with TRBJ1-4; weak D call: TRBD1 (5 bases). There are 14 residues in the CDR3. The V and J ends lost 5 bases and 4 bases respectively, with 11 bases between them. Germline V gene lookup returns CDR1 LNHDA and CDR2 SQIVND (reference sequence). The CDR3 is CASSPGGNNEKLFF. The CDR3 DNA reads as TGTGCCAGTAGTCCCGGGGGAAATAATGAAAAACTGTTTTTT.

The rearrangement joins TRBV29-1 to TRBJ1-2; D is unresolved. Between the trimmed V and J ends, which lost 8 bases and 7 bases, there was a span of 14 bases. Germline values: CDR1 SQVTM, CDR2 ANQGSEA. The CDR3 spans 11 residues. The CDR3 region is CSTASPTGYTF. CDR3 coding DNA: TGCAGCACCGCCAGCCCCACTGGCTACACCTTC.

V usage is TRBV20-1 and J usage is TRBJ1-1; D call uncertain. Germline CDR1 is DFQATT and CDR2 is SNEGSKA (reference sequence). The CDR3 runs 14 residues. Trimming pared 2 bases from V and 0 bases from J, leaving 10 bases between. The CDR3 is CSARLHELNTEAFF. CDR3 coding DNA: TGCAGTGCTAGACTACATGAATTGAACACTGAAGCTTTCTTT.